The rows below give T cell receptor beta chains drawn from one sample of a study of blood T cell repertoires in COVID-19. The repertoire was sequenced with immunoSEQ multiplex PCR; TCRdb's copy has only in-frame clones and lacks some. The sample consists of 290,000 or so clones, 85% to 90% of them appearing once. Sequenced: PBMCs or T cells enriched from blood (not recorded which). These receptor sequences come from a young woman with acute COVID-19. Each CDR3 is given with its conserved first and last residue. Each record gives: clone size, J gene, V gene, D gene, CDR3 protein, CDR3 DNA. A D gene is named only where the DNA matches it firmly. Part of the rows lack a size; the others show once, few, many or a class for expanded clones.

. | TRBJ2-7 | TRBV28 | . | CASSFGGNEGEQYF | TGTGCCAGCAGTTTTGGTGGGAATGAGGGCGAGCAGTACTTC
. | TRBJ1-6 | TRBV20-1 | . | CSASKSRIGDSPLHF | TGCAGTGCTAGTAAGAGTCGGATCGGGGATTCACCCCTCCACTTT
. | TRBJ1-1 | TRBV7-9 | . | CASSHAGGRNTEAFF | TGTGCCAGCAGCCACGCGGGCGGCCGGAACACTGAAGCTTTCTTT
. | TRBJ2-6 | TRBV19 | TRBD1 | CASSGAMGQGASGANVLTF | TGTGCCAGTAGTGGGGCGATGGGACAGGGGGCATCCGGGGCCAACGTCCTGACTTTC
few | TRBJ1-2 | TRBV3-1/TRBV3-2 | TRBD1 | CASSHGDRVNYGYTF | TGTGCCAGCAGCCACGGAGACAGGGTTAACTATGGCTACACCTTC
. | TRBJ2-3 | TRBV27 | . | CASTPLGAGTDTQYF | TGTGCCAGCACCCCGCTAGGGGCCGGCACAGATACGCAGTATTTT
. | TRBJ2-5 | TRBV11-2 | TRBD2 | CASSLGGGETQYF | TGTGCCAGCAGCTTGGGGGGAGGGGAGACCCAGTACTTC
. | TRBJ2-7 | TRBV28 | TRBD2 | CASFSSGRRYEQYF | TGTGCCTCTTTCAGTAGCGGGAGGAGGTACGAGCAGTACTTC
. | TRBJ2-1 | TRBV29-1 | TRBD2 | CSAHDIGLAGVDEQFF | TGCAGCGCCCACGATATCGGACTAGCGGGAGTAGATGAGCAGTTCTTC
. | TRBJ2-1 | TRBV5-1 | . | CASSLAGGSFANEQFF | TGCGCCAGCAGCTTGGCCGGCGGGTCCTTTGCAAATGAGCAGTTCTTC
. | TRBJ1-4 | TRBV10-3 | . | CAISGRGGNEKLFF | TGTGCCATCAGTGGTCGGGGGGGAAATGAAAAACTGTTTTTT
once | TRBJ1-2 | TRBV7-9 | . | CASSLETGNYGYTF | TGTGCCAGCAGCTTAGAGACAGGAAACTATGGCTACACCTTC
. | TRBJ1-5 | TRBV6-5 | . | CASSYRGGQPQHF | TGTGCCAGCAGTTACAGGGGAGGGCAGCCCCAGCATTTT
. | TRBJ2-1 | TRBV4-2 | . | CASSQLSGSQFYEQFF | TGTGCCAGCAGCCAACTCAGCGGATCTCAATTTTATGAGCAGTTCTTC
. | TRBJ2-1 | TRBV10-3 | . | CAISESRDSYNEQFF | TGTGCCATCAGTGAGTCTCGGGATTCCTACAATGAGCAGTTCTTC
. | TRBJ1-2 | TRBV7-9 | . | CASSLQNYGYTF | TGTGCCAGCAGCTTGCAGAACTATGGCTACACCTTC
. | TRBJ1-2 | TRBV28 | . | CASSLTLYGYTF | TGTGCCAGCAGTTTGACACTCTATGGCTACACCTTC
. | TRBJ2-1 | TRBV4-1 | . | CASSQDSQGATYNEQFF | TGCGCCAGCAGCCAAGATTCACAGGGCGCGACTTACAATGAGCAGTTCTTC
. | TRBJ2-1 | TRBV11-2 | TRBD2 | CASSLTSGRFKTNEQFF | TGTGCCAGCAGCCTGACTAGCGGGAGGTTCAAAACGAATGAGCAGTTCTTC
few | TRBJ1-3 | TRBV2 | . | CASSQGSGNTIYF | TGTGCCAGCAGTCAGGGCTCTGGAAACACCATATATTTT
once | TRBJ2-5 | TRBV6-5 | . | CASSPGKTQYF | TGTGCCAGCAGTCCGGGGAAGACCCAGTACTTC
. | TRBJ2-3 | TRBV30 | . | CAWSSGRGTDTQYF | TGTGCCTGGAGTTCGGGAAGGGGCACAGATACGCAGTATTTT
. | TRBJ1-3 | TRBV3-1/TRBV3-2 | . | CASSQDFVQLFSGNTIYF | TGTGCCAGCAGCCAAGATTTCGTACAGCTATTCTCTGGAAACACCATATATTTT
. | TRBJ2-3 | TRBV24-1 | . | CATSDPTQRRTQYF | TGTGCCACCAGTGACCCGACACAGCGGCGGACGCAGTATTTT
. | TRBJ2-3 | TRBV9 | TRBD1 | CASDTQEGGLTTDTQYF | TGTGCCAGCGACACCCAAGAAGGGGGCCTAACCACAGATACGCAGTATTTT
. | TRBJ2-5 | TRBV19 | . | CASTRGETQYF | TGTGCCTCAACTCGGGGAGAGACCCAGTACTTC
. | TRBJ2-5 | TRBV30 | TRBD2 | CAWSVPWTRENQETQYF | TGTGCCTGGAGTGTACCCTGGACTAGGGAAAACCAAGAGACCCAGTACTTC
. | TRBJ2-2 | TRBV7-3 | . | CASSFTDGELFF | TGTGCCAGCAGCTTTACAGACGGGGAGCTGTTTTTT
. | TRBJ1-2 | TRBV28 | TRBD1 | CASSPTDRGPGYTF | TGTGCCAGCAGCCCCACGGACAGGGGGCCTGGCTACACCTTC
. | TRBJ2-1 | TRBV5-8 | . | CASSLAGLASAEQFF | TGTGCCAGCAGCTTGGCGGGGCTAGCGAGTGCTGAGCAGTTCTTC
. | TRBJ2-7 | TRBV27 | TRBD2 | CASSREHPGLAGEYEQYF | TGTGCCAGCAGTCGCGAACATCCGGGACTAGCGGGAGAGTACGAGCAGTACTTC
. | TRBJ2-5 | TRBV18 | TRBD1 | CASSPRQGEGETQYF | TGTGCCAGCTCACCACGACAGGGCGAGGGAGAGACCCAGTACTTC
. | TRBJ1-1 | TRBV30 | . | CAWTDKTAEAFF | TGTGCCTGGACCGATAAGACAGCTGAAGCTTTCTTT
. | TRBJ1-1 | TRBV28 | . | CASSVPQLFEAFF | TGTGCCAGCAGTGTCCCACAGCTTTTTGAAGCTTTCTTT
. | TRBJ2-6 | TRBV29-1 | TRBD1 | CSVERLGQGQGFSGANVLTF | TGCAGCGTTGAAAGGTTGGGCCAGGGACAGGGGTTCTCTGGGGCCAACGTCCTGACTTTC
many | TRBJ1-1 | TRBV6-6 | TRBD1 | CASTEMGQGVTEAFF | TGTGCCAGCACCGAAATGGGGCAGGGGGTCACTGAAGCTTTCTTT
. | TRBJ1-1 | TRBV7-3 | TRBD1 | CASSLTAGGGMNTEAFF | TGTGCCAGCAGCTTAACAGCAGGGGGCGGAATGAACACTGAAGCTTTCTTT
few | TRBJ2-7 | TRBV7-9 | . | CASKGAYEQYF | TGTGCCAGCAAAGGGGCCTACGAGCAGTACTTC
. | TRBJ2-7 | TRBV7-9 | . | CASSPLVSSYEQYF | TGTGCCAGCAGCCCTTTAGTGAGCTCCTACGAGCAGTACTTC
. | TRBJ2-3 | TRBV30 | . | CAWSTQGSDTQYF | TGTGCCTGGAGCACGCAGGGATCAGATACGCAGTATTTT